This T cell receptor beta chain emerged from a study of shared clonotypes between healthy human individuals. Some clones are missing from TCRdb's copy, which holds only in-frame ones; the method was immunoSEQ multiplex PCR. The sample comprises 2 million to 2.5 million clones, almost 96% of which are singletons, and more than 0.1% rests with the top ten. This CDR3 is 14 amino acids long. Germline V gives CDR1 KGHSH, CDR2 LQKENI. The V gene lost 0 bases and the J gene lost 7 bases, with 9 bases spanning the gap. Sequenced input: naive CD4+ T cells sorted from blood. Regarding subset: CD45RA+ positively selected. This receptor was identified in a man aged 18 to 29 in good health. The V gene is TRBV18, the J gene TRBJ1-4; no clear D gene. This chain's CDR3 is CASSPPMSSEKLFF. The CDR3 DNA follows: TGTGCCAGCTCACCACCGATGAGTTCTGAAAAACTGTTTTTT. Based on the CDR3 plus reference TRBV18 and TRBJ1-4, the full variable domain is NAGVMQNPRHLVRRRGQEARLRCSPMKGHSHVYWYRQLPEEGLKFMVYLQKENIIDESGMPKERFSAEFPKEGPSILRIQQVVRGDSAAYFCASSPPMSSEKLFFGSGTQLSVL.